These T cell receptor beta chains were read from a single sample in a study of T cell responses to AZD1222 COVID-19 vaccine. Assay used: immunoSEQ multiplex PCR; TCRdb lists only in-frame clones, some missing. This sample carries roughly 13,000 clones, approximately 80% of them seen once, and the ten largest clones take roughly two fifths. The sample was peripheral blood, taken 28 days after the second AZD1222 dose. These receptors were collected from an adult who received the AZD1222 COVID-19 vaccine. The CDR3 runs from the conserved cysteine through the conserved F or W. The D gene is left open where the match is weak. Part of the rows lack a size; the others show once, few, many or a class for expanded clones.

size	V	D	J	CDR3	DNA
-	TRBV25-1	TRBD1	TRBJ2-1	CASSGTGTVKNEQFF	TGTGCCAGCAGTGGAACCGGGACAGTGAAGAATGAGCAGTTCTTC
-	TRBV10-1	TRBD1	TRBJ2-3	CASSVMTGGIPGVTDTQYF	TGCGCCAGCAGTGTGATGACAGGGGGCATACCGGGGGTCACAGATACGCAGTATTTT
few	TRBV28	-	TRBJ1-3	CASSLEGGIRNTIYF	TGTGCCAGCAGTTTAGAAGGGGGAATCAGAAACACCATATATTTT
-	TRBV6-5	TRBD1	TRBJ1-1	CASSYPSGQGQTEAFF	TGTGCCAGCAGTTACCCTTCTGGACAGGGTCAGACTGAAGCTTTCTTT
once	TRBV2	-	TRBJ1-3	CASAGLAGNTIYF	TGTGCCAGCGCGGGCTTGGCTGGAAACACCATATATTTT
-	TRBV5-4	-	TRBJ1-1	CASTPGQIETEAFF	TGTGCCAGCACCCCCGGACAGATTGAAACTGAAGCTTTCTTT
-	TRBV9	-	TRBJ1-2	CASSPRTATRGYTF	TGTGCCAGCAGCCCTCGGACCGCAACCAGAGGCTACACCTTC
-	TRBV12-5	-	TRBJ1-2	CASGLSYDSIYGYTF	TGTGCTAGTGGTTTGTCTTATGACAGCATTTATGGCTACACCTTC
-	TRBV11-2	-	TRBJ1-2	CASSLDTNYGYTF	TGTGCCAGCAGCTTGGACACTAACTATGGCTACACCTTC
-	TRBV5-1	TRBD1	TRBJ2-1	CASRAGTGYSNEQFF	TGCGCCAGCAGGGCCGGGACAGGGTATAGCAATGAGCAGTTCTTC
-	TRBV6-2/TRBV6-3	TRBD2	TRBJ2-3	CASSPRPGLAGPSTDTQYF	TGTGCCAGCAGTCCCAGACCGGGACTAGCGGGGCCTAGCACAGATACGCAGTATTTT
-	TRBV30	-	TRBJ2-2	CAWSAIDRRPTGELFF	TGTGCCTGGAGCGCTATCGACAGACGGCCCACCGGGGAGCTGTTTTTT
-	TRBV6-5	-	TRBJ2-6	CASSYAARANVLTF	TGTGCCAGCAGTTATGCTGCGAGGGCCAACGTCCTGACTTTC
-	TRBV18	-	TRBJ1-2	CASSQGTNYGYTF	TGTGCCAGCTCGCAGGGGACTAACTATGGCTACACCTTC
-	TRBV2	-	TRBJ1-5	CASSESDSHQPQHF	TGTGCCAGCAGTGAGAGTGACAGCCACCAGCCCCAGCATTTT
-	TRBV6-5	-	TRBJ1-1	CASSYTRGGTEAFF	TGTGCCAGCAGTTACACAAGGGGGGGGACTGAAGCTTTCTTT
-	TRBV19	-	TRBJ1-2	CASSPWGQGYGYTF	TGTGCCAGTAGCCCCTGGGGTCAGGGCTATGGCTACACCTTC
-	TRBV28	-	TRBJ1-1	CASSLGGEAFF	TGTGCCAGCAGTTTAGGGGGGGAAGCTTTCTTT
medium-sized	TRBV7-9	TRBD1	TRBJ2-1	CASSPGQADEQFF	TGTGCCAGCAGCCCGGGACAGGCGGATGAGCAGTTCTTC
-	TRBV5-1	-	TRBJ1-2	CATGVAGYGYTF	TGCGCCACCGGGGTGGCAGGCTATGGCTACACCTTC
-	TRBV29-1	-	TRBJ1-2	CSVERSNGYTF	TGCAGCGTTGAAAGGAGCAATGGCTACACCTTC
-	TRBV25-1	-	TRBJ2-1	CASSESGSDMQFF	TGTGCCAGCAGTGAATCCGGAAGCGACATGCAGTTCTTC
-	TRBV5-4	TRBD2	TRBJ2-3	CASTLRAGVTDTQYF	TGTGCCAGCACCCTCCGCGCGGGGGTCACAGATACGCAGTATTTT
-	TRBV10-3	-	TRBJ1-2	CAIRIQSGAGWYGYTF	TGTGCCATCCGTATCCAAAGTGGGGCAGGGTGGTATGGCTACACCTTC
-	TRBV6-6	TRBD1	TRBJ1-5	CASSYDRGSNQPQHF	TGTGCCAGCAGTTATGACAGGGGGAGCAATCAGCCCCAGCATTTT
-	TRBV7-2	-	TRBJ1-2	CATLPGQNSGGYTF	TGTGCCACCCTACCGGGCCAGAACTCAGGCGGCTACACCTTC
-	TRBV9	TRBD2	TRBJ2-5	CASSVGGSLNQQETQYF	TGTGCCAGCAGCGTAGGCGGGAGCCTCAACCAGCAAGAGACCCAGTACTTC
-	TRBV29-1	-	TRBJ1-2	CSVEGTPDNYGYTF	TGCAGCGTTGAAGGGACACCAGATAACTATGGCTACACCTTC
-	TRBV5-1	-	TRBJ1-2	CASSLKIGQNHGYTF	TGCGCCAGCAGCTTGAAAATCGGACAGAACCATGGCTACACCTTC
-	TRBV12-3/TRBV12-4	-	TRBJ2-1	CASSLGVYGTHFF	TGTGCCAGCAGTTTGGGGGTATACGGGACTCACTTCTTC
-	TRBV7-9	TRBD1	TRBJ1-1	CASSRRTGVDTEAFF	TGTGCCAGCAGCCGTAGGACAGGGGTCGACACTGAAGCTTTCTTT
few	TRBV19	-	TRBJ2-2	CASSFSGARPTGELFF	TGTGCCAGTAGTTTCTCTGGGGCAAGACCCACCGGGGAGCTGTTTTTT
-	TRBV10-3	TRBD1	TRBJ1-5	CAISEGQGNQPQHF	TGTGCCATCAGTGAGGGACAGGGCAATCAGCCCCAGCATTTT
once	TRBV28	-	TRBJ1-1	CASSLGLAEAFF	TGTGCCAGCAGTTTGGGACTTGCGGAAGCTTTCTTT
-	TRBV7-2	-	TRBJ2-2	CASSGAGPSVPGELFF	TGTGCCAGCAGCGGTGCCGGCCCTTCGGTGCCCGGGGAGCTGTTTTTT
-	TRBV11-3	-	TRBJ2-5	CASSLNRRETQYF	TGTGCCAGCAGCTTAAATAGAAGGGAGACCCAGTACTTC
-	TRBV10-3	-	TRBJ1-1	CAISVDRNTEAFF	TGTGCCATCAGTGTTGACAGGAACACTGAAGCTTTCTTT
once	TRBV7-8	-	TRBJ1-2	CASSQRVDREVYGYTF	TGTGCCAGCAGCCAACGGGTCGATCGGGAGGTATATGGCTACACCTTC
medium-sized	TRBV19	TRBD2	TRBJ2-3	CASSMGHTSGLSTDTQYF	TGTGCCAGTAGTATGGGCCACACTAGCGGCCTTAGCACAGATACGCAGTATTTT
-	TRBV18	TRBD1	TRBJ1-1	CASSPPSDRGHDEAFF	TGTGCCAGCTCACCCCCCAGCGACAGGGGGCACGATGAAGCTTTCTTT
few	TRBV5-1	-	TRBJ1-3	CASSLDSVSGNTIYF	TGCGCCAGCAGCTTGGACAGCGTCTCTGGAAACACCATATATTTT
-	TRBV5-1	-	TRBJ1-1	CASSTEGGVTEAFF	TGCGCCAGCAGCACCGAAGGTGGGGTCACTGAAGCTTTCTTT
-	TRBV7-9	-	TRBJ2-7	CASSLRDTSYEQYF	TGTGCCAGCAGCTTGCGGGACACCTCCTACGAGCAGTACTTC
-	TRBV6-2/TRBV6-3	-	TRBJ2-1	CASSYSSQLNNEQFF	TGTGCCAGCAGTTACTCGTCCCAGCTTAACAATGAGCAGTTCTTC
once	TRBV3-1/TRBV3-2	-	TRBJ1-2	CASSQDTNRGYTF	TGTGCCAGCAGCCAAGATACAAACCGTGGCTACACCTTC
-	TRBV6-2/TRBV6-3	-	TRBJ2-7	CASSWTIFREQYF	TGTGCCAGCAGTTGGACTATATTTCGCGAGCAGTACTTC
-	TRBV4-2	-	TRBJ2-3	CASSQDWGDTQYF	TGTGCCAGCAGCCAAGATTGGGGGGATACGCAGTATTTT
once	TRBV29-1	-	TRBJ2-5	CSAKTGRETQYF	TGCAGCGCAAAGACAGGCCGGGAGACCCAGTACTTC
-	TRBV18	-	TRBJ1-4	CASSPPGSTNEKLFF	TGTGCCAGCTCACCACCAGGGTCAACTAATGAAAAACTGTTTTTT